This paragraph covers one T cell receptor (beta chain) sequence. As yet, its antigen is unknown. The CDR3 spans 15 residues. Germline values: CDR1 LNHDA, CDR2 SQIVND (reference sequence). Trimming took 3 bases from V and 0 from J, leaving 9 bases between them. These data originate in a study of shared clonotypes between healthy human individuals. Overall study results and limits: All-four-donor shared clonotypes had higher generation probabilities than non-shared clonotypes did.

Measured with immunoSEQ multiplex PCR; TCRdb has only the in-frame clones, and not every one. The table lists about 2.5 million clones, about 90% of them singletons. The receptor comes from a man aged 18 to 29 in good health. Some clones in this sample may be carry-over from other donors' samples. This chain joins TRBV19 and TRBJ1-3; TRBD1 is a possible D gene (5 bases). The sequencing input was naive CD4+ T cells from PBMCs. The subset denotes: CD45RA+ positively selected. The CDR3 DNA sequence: TGTGCCAGTAGTATTCGGCAGGGCTCTGGAAACACCATATATTTT. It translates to CASSIRQGSGNTIYF.